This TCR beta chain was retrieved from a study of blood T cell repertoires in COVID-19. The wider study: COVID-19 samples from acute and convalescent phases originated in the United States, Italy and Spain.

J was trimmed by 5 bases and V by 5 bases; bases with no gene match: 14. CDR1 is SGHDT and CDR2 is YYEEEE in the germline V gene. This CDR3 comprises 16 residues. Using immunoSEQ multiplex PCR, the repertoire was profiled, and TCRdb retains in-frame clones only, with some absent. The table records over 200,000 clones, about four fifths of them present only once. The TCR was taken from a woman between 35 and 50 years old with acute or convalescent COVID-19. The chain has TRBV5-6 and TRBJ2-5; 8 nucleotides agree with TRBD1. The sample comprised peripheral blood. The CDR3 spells CASRRLGQGAGETQYF. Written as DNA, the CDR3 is TGTGCCAGCAGACGGTTAGGCCAGGGGGCTGGGGAGACCCAGTACTTC.